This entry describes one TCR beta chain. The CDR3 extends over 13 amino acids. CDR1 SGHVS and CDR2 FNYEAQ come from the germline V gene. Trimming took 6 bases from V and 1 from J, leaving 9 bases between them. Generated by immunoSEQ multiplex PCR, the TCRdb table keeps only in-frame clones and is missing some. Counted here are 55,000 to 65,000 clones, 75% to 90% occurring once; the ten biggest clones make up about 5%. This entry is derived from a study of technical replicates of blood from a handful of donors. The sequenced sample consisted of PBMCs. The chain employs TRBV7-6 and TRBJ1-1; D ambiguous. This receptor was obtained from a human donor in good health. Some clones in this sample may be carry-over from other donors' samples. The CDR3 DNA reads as TGTGCCAGCAGTTTCACACGGAACACTGAAGCTTTCTTT. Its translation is CASSFTRNTEAFF.